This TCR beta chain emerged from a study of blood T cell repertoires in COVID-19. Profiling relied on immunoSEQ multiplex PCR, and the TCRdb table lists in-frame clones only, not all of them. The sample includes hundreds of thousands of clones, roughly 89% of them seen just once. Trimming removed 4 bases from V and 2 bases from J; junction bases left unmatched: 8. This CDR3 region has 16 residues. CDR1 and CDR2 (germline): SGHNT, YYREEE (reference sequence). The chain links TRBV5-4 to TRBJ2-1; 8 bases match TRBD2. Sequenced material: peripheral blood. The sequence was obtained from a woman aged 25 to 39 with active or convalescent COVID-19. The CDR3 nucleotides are TGTGCCAGCAGCGGACGGGACGGGGGGGCCTACAATGAGCAGTTCTTC. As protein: CASSGRDGGAYNEQFF.